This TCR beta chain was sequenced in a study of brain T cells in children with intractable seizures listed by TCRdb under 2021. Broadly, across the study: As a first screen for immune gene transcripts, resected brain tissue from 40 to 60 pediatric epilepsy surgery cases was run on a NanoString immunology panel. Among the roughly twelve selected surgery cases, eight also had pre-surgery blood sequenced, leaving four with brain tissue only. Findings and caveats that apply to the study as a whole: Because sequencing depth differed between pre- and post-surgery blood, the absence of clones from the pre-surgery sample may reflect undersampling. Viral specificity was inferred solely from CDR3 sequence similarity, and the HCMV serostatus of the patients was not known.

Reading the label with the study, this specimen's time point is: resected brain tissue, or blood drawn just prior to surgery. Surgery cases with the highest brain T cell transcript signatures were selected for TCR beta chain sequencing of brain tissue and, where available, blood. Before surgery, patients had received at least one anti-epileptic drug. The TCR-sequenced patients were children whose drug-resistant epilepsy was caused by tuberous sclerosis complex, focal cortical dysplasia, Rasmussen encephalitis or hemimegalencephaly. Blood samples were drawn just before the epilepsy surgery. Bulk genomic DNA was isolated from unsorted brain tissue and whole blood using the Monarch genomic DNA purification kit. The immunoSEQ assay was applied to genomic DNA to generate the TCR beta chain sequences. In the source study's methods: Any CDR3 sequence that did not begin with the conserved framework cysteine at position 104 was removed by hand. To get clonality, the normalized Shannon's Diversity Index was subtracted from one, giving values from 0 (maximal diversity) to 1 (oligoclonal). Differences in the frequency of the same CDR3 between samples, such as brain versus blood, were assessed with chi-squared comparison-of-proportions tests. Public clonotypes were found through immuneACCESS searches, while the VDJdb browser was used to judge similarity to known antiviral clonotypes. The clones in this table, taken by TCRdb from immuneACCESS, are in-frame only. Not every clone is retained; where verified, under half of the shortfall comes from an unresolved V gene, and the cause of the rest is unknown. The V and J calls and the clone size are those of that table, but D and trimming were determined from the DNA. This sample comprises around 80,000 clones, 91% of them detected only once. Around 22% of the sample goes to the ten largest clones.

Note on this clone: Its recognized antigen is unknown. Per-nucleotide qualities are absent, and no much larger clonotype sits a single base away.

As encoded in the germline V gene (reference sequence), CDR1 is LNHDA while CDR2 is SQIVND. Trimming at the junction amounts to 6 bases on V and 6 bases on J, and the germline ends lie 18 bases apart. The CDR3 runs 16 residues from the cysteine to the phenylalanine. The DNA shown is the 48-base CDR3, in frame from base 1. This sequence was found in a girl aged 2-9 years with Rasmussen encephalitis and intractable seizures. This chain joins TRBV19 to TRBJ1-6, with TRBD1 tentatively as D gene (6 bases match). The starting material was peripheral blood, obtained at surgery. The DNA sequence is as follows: TGTGCCAGTAGGCATTGGGACACTGACTTTAATTCACCCCTCCACTTT. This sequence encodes CASRHWDTDFNSPLHF.